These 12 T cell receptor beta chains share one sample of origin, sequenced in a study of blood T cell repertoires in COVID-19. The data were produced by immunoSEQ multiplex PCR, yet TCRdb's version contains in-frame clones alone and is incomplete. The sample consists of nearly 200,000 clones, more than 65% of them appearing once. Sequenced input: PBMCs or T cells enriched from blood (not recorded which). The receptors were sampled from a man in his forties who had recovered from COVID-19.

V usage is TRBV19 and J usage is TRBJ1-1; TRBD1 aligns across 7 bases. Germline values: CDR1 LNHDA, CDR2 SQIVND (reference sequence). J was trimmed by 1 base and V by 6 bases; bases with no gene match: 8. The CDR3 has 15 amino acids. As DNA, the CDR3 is TGTGCCAGTAGCTCACAGGGGATGGCGAACACTGAAGCTTTCTTT. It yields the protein CASSSQGMANTEAFF.

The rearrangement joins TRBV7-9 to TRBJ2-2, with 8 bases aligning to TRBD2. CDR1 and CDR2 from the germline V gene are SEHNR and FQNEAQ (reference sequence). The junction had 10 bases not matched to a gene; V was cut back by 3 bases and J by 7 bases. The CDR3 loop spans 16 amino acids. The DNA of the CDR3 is TGTGCCAGCAGCTTGTCCTTGGGACTAGGCGGCGGGGAGCTGTTTTTT. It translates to CASSLSLGLGGGELFF.

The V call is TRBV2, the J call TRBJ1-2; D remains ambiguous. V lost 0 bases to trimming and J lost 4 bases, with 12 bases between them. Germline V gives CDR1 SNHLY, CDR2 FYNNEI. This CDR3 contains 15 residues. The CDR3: CASSEARQDFYGYTF. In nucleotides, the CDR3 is TGTGCCAGCAGTGAAGCGCGGCAGGACTTCTATGGCTACACCTTC.

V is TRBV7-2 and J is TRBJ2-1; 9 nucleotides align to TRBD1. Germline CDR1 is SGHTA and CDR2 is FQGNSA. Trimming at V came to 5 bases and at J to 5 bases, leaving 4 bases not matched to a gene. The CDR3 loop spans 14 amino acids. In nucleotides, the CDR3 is TGTGCCAGCAGCATTTGGACAGGGGACAATGAGCAGTTCTTC. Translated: CASSIWTGDNEQFF. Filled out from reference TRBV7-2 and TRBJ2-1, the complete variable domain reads GAGVSQSPSNKVTEKGKDVELRCDPISGHTALYWYRQSLGQGLEFLIYFQGNSAPDKSGLPSDRFSAERTGGSVSTLTIQRTQQEDSAVYLCASSIWTGDNEQFFGPGTRLTVL.

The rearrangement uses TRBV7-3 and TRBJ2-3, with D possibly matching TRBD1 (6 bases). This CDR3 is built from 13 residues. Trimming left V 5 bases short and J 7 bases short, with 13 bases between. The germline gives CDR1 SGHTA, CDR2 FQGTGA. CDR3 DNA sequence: TGTGCCAGCAGCCCGACGCAGGGGAATACGCAGTATTTT. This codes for CASSPTQGNTQYF. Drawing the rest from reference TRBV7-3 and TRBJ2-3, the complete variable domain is GAGVSQTPSNKVTEKGKYVELRCDPISGHTALYWYRQSLGQGPEFLIYFQGTGAADDSGLPNDRFFAVRPEGSVSTLKIQRTERGDSAVYLCASSPTQGNTQYFGPGTRLTVL.

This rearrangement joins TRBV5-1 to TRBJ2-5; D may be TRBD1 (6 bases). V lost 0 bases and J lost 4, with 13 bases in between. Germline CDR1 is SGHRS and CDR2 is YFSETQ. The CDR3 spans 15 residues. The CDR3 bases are TGCGCCAGCAGCTTGGGGACAGTGCGAGGAGAGACCCAGTACTTC. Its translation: CASSLGTVRGETQYF.

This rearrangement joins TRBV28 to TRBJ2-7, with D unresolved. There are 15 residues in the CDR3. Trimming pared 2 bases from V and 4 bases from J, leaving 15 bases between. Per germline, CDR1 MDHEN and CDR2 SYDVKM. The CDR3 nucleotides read TGTGCCAGCAGTTTACCCGGGTCTCTCATGTACGAGCAGTACTTC. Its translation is CASSLPGSLMYEQYF.

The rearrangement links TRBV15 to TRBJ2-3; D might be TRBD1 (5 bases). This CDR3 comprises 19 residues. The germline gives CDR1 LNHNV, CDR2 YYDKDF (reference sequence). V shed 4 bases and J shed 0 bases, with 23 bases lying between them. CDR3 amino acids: CATSTLWQGRATSTDTQYF. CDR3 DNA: TGTGCCACCAGCACCCTATGGCAAGGCAGGGCCACTAGCACAGATACGCAGTATTTT.

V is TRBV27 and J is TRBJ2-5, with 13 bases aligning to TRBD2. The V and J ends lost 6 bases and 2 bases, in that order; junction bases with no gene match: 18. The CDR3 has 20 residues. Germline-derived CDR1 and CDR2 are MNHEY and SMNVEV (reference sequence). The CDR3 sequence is CASRSKYMIPGLAGQETQYF. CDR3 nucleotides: TGTGCCAGCAGATCTAAATACATGATCCCGGGACTAGCGGGACAAGAGACCCAGTACTTC.

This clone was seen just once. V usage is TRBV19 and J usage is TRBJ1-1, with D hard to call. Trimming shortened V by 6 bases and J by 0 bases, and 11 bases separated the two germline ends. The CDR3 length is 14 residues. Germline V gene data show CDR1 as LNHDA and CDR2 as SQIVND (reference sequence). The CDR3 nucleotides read TGTGCCAGTAGCCCCCAGAACATGAACACTGAAGCTTTCTTT. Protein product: CASSPQNMNTEAFF.

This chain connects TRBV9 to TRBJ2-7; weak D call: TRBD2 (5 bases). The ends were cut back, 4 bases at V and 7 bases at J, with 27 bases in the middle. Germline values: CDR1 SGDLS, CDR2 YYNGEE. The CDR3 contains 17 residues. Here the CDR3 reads CASSPKGMAGPRGEQYF. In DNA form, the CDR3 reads TGTGCCAGCAGCCCTAAAGGGATGGCGGGCCCACGAGGGGAGCAGTACTTC.

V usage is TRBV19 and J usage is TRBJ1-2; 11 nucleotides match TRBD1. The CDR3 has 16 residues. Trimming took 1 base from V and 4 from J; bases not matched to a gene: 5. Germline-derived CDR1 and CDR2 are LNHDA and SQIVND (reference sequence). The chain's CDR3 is CASSIGTGGASYGYTF. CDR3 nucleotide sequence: TGTGCCAGTAGTATAGGGACAGGGGGCGCGAGCTATGGCTACACCTTC.